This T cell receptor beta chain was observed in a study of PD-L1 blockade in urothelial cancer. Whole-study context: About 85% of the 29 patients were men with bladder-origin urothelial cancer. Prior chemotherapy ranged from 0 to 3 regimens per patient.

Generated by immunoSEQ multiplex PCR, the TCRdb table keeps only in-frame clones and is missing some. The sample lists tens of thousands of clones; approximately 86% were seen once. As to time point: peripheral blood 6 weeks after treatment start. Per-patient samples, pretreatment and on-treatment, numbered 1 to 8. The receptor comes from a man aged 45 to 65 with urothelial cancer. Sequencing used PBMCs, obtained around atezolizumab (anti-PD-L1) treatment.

This CDR3 is CASTPGTGYNEQFF. In DNA form, the CDR3 reads TGTGCCAGCACGCCCGGGACAGGGTACAATGAGCAGTTCTTC. The chain uses TRBV10-3 and TRBJ2-1, with 9 bases identical to TRBD1. V shed 10 bases and J 4 bases; nucleotides not matched to a gene: 8. The V gene's germline CDR1 is ENHRY and CDR2 SYGVKD. The CDR3 consists of 14 residues.